This T cell receptor (beta chain) stems from a study of T cell responses to AZD1222 COVID-19 vaccine. The V end lost 2 bases, the J end lost 0 bases, and 14 bases lay between the germline ends. The germline V gene encodes CDR1 MDHEN and CDR2 SYDVKM. The CDR3 consists of 17 residues. Sequencing was performed with immunoSEQ multiplex PCR; in TCRdb, only in-frame clones are kept and a portion is missing. In the table there are 150,000 to 180,000 clones, roughly nine tenths of which are singletons. As for this clone: Its target is not known.

Study outcomes and limitations: The sample set comprised mostly white British donors with more females, and clonal diversity was possibly underestimated. Variant regions that are unmutated are reportedly the target of nearly half of spike-specific TCRs. Vaccine-related CD4 TCRs covered spike, predominating at 160-218 and 743-854. In all cases, repertoires were sampled only after the peak T cell response.

The source was peripheral blood, collected on day 0 of MenACWY control vaccination. The sequence was collected from an adult in good health. V is TRBV28 and J is TRBJ1-5, with D possibly matching TRBD1 (6 bases). Here the CDR3 reads CASSLPGEVYSNQPQHF. For the CDR3, the DNA is TGTGCCAGCAGTTTACCAGGGGAGGTTTATAGCAATCAGCCCCAGCATTTT. Based on the CDR3 plus reference TRBV28 and TRBJ1-5, the full variable domain is DVKVTQSSRYLVKRTGEKVFLECVQDMDHENMFWYRQDPGLGLRLIYFSYDVKMKEKGDIPEGYSVSREKKERFSLILESASTNQTSMYLCASSLPGEVYSNQPQHFGDGTRLSIL.